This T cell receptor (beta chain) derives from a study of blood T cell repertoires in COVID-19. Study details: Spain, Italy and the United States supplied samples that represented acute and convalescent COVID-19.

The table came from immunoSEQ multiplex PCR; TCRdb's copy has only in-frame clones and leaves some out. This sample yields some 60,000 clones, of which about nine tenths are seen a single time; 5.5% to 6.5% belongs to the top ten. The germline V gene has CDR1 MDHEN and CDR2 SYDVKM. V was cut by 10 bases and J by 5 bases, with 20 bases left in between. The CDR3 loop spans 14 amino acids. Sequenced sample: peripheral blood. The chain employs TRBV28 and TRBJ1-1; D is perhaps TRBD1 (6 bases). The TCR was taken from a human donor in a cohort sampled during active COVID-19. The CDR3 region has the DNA TGTGCCACCAGCGGGCCTCAGGGGCGGACTGAAGCTTTCTTT. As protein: CATSGPQGRTEAFF.